The 2 T cell receptor beta chains below were found in one sample sequenced in a study of blood T cell repertoires in COVID-19 (TCRdb year 2020). The library came from the immunoSEQ multiplex PCR assay. What TCRdb holds here is the immuneACCESS table cut down to in-frame rearrangements. Part of the clones is not present; checked against another copy, under half of the missing clones reflect an unresolved V gene, and the others are unexplained. For this sample there are about 140,000 clones; around 83% appear just once. 10% of the sample is in the top ten clones. Sequencing used peripheral blood. The source of these receptors is a man in his sixties with active or convalescent COVID-19.

The rearrangement links TRBV4-1 to TRBJ1-2; tentatively, D is TRBD1 (5 bases). V dropped 2 bases and J dropped 1 base, with 11 bases sitting between them. The CDR3 is made up of 15 amino acids. The germline V gene has CDR1 MGHRA and CDR2 YSYEKL. For the CDR3, the DNA is TGCGCCAGCAGCCAACCCTCGGGGGTTAACTATGGCTACACCTTC. Encoded protein: CASSQPSGVNYGYTF.

This clone has more than one count but fewer than ten. The chain employs TRBV11-3 and TRBJ1-2, with D possibly TRBD1 on 5 matching bases. Trimming removed 4 bases at V and 3 bases at J, with 9 bases between. Germline lookup yields CDR1 SGHNT and CDR2 YENEEA. This CDR3 is built from 13 residues. CDR3 DNA sequence: TGTGCCAGCAGCTCGACAGCAGACTATGGCTACACCTTC. Translated, it gives CASSSTADYGYTF.